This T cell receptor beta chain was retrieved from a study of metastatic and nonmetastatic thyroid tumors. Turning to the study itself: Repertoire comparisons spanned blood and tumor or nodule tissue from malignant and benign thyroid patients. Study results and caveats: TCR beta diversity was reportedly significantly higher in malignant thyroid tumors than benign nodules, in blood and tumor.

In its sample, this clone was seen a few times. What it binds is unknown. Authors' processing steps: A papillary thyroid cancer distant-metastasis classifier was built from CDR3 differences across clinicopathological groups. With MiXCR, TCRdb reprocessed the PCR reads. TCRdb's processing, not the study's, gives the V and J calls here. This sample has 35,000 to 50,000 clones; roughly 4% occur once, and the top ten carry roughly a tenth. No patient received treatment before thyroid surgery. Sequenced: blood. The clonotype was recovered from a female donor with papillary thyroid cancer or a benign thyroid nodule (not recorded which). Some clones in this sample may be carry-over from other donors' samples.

This chain's CDR3 is CASSPRQGTLPQHF. The CDR3 DNA sequence: TGTGCCAGCAGCCCACGACAGGGGACCCTGCCCCAGCATTTT. The chain joins TRBV6-1 to TRBJ1-5; 8 positions agree with TRBD1. CDR3 length: 14 amino acids. The germline V gene has CDR1 MNHNS and CDR2 SASEGT. The V and J ends lost 6 bases and 9 bases, in that order; junction bases with no gene match: 10.